This T cell receptor (beta chain) was sequenced in a study of shared T cell receptors in the human thymus. Libraries were prepared by immunoSEQ multiplex PCR; TCRdb keeps only in-frame clonotypes and omits some of them. This table has hundreds of thousands of clones, approximately 80% appearing once. Per the germline V gene, CDR1 is MRHNA and CDR2 is SNTAGT. Trimming pared 5 bases from V and 2 bases from J, leaving 20 bases between. The CDR3 spans 17 residues. The data were also submitted as part of a second study, on human thymus T cells. That work contributes: Resections that were taken during corrective heart surgery supplied the thymus tissue.

This chain links TRBV6-4 with TRBJ2-3; possibly TRBD2 for D (7 bases). Input material: thymocytes. This TCR derives from a boy younger than two with a congenital heart defect. The CDR3 region is CASSPGGRRGSTDTQYF. The CDR3 coding sequence is TGTGCCAGCAGTCCCGGGGGGAGAAGGGGGTCCACAGATACGCAGTATTTT.